This record covers a single T cell receptor (beta chain). CDR3 size: 14 residues. V trimming: 4 bases; J trimming: 4 bases; junction bases outside the gene matches: 4. Germline V gives CDR1 SGHTA, CDR2 FQGTGA. This sample was taken from a study of blood T cell repertoires in COVID-19. Overall study: Collection of acute and convalescent COVID-19 samples took place in the United States, Italy and Spain. Sample material is recorded as cDNA or gDNA derived from T cells, B-cell-depleted T cells, or PBMCs.

In the authors' methods: Amplification from reference gene primers served as the basis for estimated nucleated cell counts. Some clones are missing from TCRdb's copy, which holds only in-frame ones; the method was immunoSEQ multiplex PCR. From that table come the V and J calls and clone size; the DNA was used to work out D and trimming. The sample consists of some 87,000 clones, about 85% of them appearing once. The chain is built from TRBV7-3 and TRBJ1-1; 9 bases line up with TRBD1. Sequenced sample: peripheral blood. The receptor was isolated from a man aged 80 or over with active or convalescent COVID-19. This CDR3 is CASSSTGGSTEAFF. The CDR3 nucleotides are TGTGCCAGCAGCTCCACAGGGGGCAGCACTGAAGCTTTCTTT. Drawing the rest from reference TRBV7-3 and TRBJ1-1, the complete variable domain is GAGVSQTPSNKVTEKGKYVELRCDPISGHTALYWYRQSLGQGPEFLIYFQGTGAADDSGLPNDRFFAVRPEGSVSTLKIQRTERGDSAVYLCASSSTGGSTEAFFGQGTRLTVV.